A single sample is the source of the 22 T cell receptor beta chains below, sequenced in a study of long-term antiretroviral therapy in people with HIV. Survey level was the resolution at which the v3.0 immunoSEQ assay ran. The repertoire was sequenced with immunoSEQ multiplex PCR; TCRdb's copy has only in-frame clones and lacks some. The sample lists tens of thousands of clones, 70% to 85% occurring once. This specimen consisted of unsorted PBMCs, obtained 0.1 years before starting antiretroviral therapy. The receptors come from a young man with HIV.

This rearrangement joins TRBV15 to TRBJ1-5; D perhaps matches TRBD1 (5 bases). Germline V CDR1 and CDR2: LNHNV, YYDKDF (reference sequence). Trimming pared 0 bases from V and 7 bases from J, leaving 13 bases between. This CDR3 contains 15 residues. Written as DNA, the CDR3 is TGTGCCACCAGCAGAGATGGGGGTTTTGGACAGCCCCAGCATTTT. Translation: CATSRDGGFGQPQHF. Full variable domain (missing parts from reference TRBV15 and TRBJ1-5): DAMVIQNPRYQVTQFGKPVTLSCSQTLNHNVMYWYQQKSSQAPKLLFHYYDKDFNNEADTPDNFQSRRPNTSFCFLDIRSPGLGDTAMYLCATSRDGGFGQPQHFGDGTRLSIL.

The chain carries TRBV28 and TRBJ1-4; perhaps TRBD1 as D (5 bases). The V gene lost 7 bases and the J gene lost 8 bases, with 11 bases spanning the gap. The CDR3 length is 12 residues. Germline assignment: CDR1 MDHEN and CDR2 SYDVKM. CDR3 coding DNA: TGTGCCAGCACTTACGGGGGGGAAAAACTGTTTTTT. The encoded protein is CASTYGGEKLFF. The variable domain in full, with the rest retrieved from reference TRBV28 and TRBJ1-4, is DVKVTQSSRYLVKRTGEKVFLECVQDMDHENMFWYRQDPGLGLRLIYFSYDVKMKEKGDIPEGYSVSREKKERFSLILESASTNQTSMYLCASTYGGEKLFFGSGTQLSVL.

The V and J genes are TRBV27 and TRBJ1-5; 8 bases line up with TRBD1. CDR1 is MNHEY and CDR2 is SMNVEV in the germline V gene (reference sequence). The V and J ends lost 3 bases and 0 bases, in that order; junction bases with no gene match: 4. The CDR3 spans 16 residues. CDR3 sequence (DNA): TGTGCCAGCAGTTTTCCGACAGGGGATAGCAATCAGCCCCAGCATTTT. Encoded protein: CASSFPTGDSNQPQHF.

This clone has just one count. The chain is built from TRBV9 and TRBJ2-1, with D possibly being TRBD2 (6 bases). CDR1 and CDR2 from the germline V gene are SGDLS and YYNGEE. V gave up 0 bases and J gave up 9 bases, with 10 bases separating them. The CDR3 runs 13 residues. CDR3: CASSVGKAGEQFF. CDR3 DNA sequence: TGTGCCAGCAGCGTAGGGAAAGCGGGTGAGCAGTTCTTC.

In nucleotides, the CDR3 is TGTGCCAGCTCCAGGGAGAACACTGAAGCTTTCTTT. Translation gives CASSRENTEAFF. V usage is TRBV7-9 and J usage is TRBJ1-1; D possibly corresponds to TRBD1 (5 bases). The CDR3 is 12 amino acids. CDR1 and CDR2 from the germline V gene are SEHNR and FQNEAQ (reference sequence). V dropped 8 bases and J dropped 1 base, with 8 bases sitting between them.

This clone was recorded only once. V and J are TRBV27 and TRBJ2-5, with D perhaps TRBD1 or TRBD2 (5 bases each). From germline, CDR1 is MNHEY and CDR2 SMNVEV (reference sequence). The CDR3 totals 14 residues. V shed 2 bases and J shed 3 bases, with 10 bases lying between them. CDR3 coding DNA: TGTGCCAGCAGTTTACGGGACGGAGAAGAGACCCAGTACTTC. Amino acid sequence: CASSLRDGEETQYF.

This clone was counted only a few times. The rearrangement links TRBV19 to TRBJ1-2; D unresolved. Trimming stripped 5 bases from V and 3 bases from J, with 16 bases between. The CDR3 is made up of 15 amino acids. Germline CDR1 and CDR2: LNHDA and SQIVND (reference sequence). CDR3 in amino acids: CASSGGAAADYGYTF. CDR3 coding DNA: TGTGCCAGTAGTGGCGGCGCGGCGGCTGACTATGGCTACACCTTC. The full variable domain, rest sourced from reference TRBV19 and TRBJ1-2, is DGGITQSPKYLFRKEGQNVTLSCEQNLNHDAMYWYRQDPGQGLRLIYYSQIVNDFQKGDIAEGYSVSREKKESFPLTVTSAQKNPTAFYLCASSGGAAADYGYTFGSGTRLTVV.

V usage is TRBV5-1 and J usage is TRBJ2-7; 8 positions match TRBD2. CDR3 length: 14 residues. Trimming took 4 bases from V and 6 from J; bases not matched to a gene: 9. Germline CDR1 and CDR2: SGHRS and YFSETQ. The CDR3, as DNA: TGCGCCAGCAGCCGAACTAGCGGAGGAACCGAGCAGTACTTC. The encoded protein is CASSRTSGGTEQYF.

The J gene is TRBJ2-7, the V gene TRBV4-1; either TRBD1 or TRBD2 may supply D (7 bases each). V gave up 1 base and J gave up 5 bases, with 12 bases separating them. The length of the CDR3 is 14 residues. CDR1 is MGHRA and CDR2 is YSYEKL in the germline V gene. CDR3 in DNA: TGCGCCAGCAGCCAAGCAGGGGGGGTAGACGAGCAGTACTTC. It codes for CASSQAGGVDEQYF.

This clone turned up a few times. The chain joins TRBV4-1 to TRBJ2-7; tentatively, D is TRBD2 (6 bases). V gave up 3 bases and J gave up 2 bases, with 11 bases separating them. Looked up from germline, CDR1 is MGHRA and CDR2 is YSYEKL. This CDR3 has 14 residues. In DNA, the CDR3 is TGCGCCAGCAGCCAGCGGGACGGGCCCTACGAGCAGTACTTC. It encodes CASSQRDGPYEQYF.

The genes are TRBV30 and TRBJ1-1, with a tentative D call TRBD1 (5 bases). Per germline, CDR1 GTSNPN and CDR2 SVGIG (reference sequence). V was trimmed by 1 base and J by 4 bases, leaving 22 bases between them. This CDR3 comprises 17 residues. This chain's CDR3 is CAWSGYGAVGWGTEAFF. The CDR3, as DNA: TGTGCCTGGAGTGGGTACGGGGCAGTCGGATGGGGCACTGAAGCTTTCTTT.

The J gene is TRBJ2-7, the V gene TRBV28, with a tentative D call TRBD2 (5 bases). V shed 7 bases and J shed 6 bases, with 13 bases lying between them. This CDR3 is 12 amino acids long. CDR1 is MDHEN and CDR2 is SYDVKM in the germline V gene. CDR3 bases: TGTGCCAGCACCGCACCCCGGGGCGAGCAGTACTTC. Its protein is CASTAPRGEQYF.

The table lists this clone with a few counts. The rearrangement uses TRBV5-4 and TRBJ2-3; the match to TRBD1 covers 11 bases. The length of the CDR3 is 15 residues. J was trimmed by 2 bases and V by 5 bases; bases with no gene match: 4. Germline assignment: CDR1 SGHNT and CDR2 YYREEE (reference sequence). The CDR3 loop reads CASSWDRGATDTQYF. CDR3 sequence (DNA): TGTGCCAGCAGTTGGGACAGGGGGGCCACAGATACGCAGTATTTT. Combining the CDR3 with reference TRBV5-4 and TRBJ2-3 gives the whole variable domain ETGVTQSPTHLIKTRGQQVTLRCSSQSGHNTVSWYQQALGQGPQFIFQYYREEENGRGNFPPRFSGLQFPNYSSELNVNALELDDSALYLCASSWDRGATDTQYFGPGTRLTVL.

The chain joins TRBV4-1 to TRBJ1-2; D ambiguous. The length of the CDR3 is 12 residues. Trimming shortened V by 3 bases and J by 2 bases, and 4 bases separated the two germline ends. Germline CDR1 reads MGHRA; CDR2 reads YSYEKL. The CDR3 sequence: CASSQGNYGYTF. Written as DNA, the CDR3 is TGCGCCAGCAGCCAGGGGAACTATGGCTACACCTTC.

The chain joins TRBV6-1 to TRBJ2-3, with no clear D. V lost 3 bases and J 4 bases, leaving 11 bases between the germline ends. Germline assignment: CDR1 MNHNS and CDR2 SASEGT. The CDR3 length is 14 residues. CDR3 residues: CASSEDRVSDTQYF. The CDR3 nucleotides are TGTGCCAGCAGTGAGGACCGGGTTTCAGATACGCAGTATTTT.

The CDR3 loop is CASSLTGATEAFF. The CDR3 bases are TGTGCCAGCAGCTTGACAGGGGCTACTGAAGCTTTCTTT. The chain links TRBV7-2 to TRBJ1-1; 8 bases agree with TRBD1. V gave up 3 bases and J gave up 5 bases; unmatched junction bases: 2. This CDR3 contains 13 residues. Germline V gene lookup returns CDR1 SGHTA and CDR2 FQGNSA.

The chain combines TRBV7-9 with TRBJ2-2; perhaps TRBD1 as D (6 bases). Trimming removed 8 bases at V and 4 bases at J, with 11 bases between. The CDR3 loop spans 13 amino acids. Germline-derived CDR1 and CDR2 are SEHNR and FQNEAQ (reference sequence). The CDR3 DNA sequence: TGTGCCAGCCCCAGCAGGGGCACCGGGGAGCTGTTTTTT. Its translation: CASPSRGTGELFF. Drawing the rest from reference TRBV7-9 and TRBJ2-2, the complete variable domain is DTGVSQNPRHKITKRGQNVTFRCDPISEHNRLYWYRQTLGQGPEFLTYFQNEAQLEKSRLLSDRFSAERPKGSFSTLEIQRTEQGDSAMYLCASPSRGTGELFFGEGSRLTVL.

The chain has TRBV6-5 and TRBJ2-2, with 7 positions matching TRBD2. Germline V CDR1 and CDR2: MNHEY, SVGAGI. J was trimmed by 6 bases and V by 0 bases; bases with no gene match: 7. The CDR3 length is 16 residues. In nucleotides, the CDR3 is TGTGCCAGCAGTTACTCCCGGGACTATTGGGCCGGGGAGCTGTTTTTT. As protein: CASSYSRDYWAGELFF.

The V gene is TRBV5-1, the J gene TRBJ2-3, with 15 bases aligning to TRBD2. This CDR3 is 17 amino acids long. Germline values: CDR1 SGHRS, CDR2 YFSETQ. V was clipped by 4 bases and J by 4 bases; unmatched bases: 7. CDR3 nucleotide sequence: TGCGCCAGCAGCCCGGGACTAGCGGGAGGTACGGCAGATACGCAGTATTTT. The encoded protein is CASSPGLAGGTADTQYF.

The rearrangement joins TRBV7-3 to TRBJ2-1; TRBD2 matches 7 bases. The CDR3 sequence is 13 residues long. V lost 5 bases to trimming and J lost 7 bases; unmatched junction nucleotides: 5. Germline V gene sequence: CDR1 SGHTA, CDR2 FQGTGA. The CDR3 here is CASSESGTNEQFF. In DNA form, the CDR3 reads TGTGCCAGCAGCGAAAGCGGGACGAATGAGCAGTTCTTC. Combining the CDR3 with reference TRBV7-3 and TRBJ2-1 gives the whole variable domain GAGVSQTPSNKVTEKGKYVELRCDPISGHTALYWYRQSLGQGPEFLIYFQGTGAADDSGLPNDRFFAVRPEGSVSTLKIQRTERGDSAVYLCASSESGTNEQFFGPGTRLTVL.

The CDR3 DNA reads as TGTGCCAGCAGCTTTACTCACTGGGATACGCAGTATTTT. This codes for CASSFTHWDTQYF. This sequence joins TRBV11-2 and TRBJ2-3, with no clear D. Germline CDR1 and CDR2: SGHAT and FQNNGV. Trimming left V 3 bases short and J 6 bases short, with 10 bases between. The CDR3 contains 13 residues.

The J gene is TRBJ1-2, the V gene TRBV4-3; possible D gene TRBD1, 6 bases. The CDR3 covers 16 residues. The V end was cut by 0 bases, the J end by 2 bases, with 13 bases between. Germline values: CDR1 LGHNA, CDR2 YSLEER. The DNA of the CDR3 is TGCGCCAGCAGCCAAGATGGGGGGCCCTTAAACTATGGCTACACCTTC. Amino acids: CASSQDGGPLNYGYTF.